The 3 T cell receptor beta chains below all came from one sample that was sequenced in a study of shared clonotypes between healthy human individuals. The data were produced by immunoSEQ multiplex PCR, yet TCRdb's version contains in-frame clones alone and is incomplete. The sample contains about 480,000 clones, around 79% of which appear only once. Input material: PBMCs. These receptors originate from a woman in her 40s in good health. Some clones in this sample may be carry-over from other donors' samples.

This chain uses TRBV21-1 with TRBJ2-7; TRBD1, the table's D call, lacks a check against the DNA. TRBV21-1 is recorded as a pseudogene. This CDR3 contains 16 residues. CDR3 in amino acids: CASSKGPRDRPYEQYF. The CDR3 coding sequence is TGTGCCAGCAGCAAAGGCCCCCGGGACAGGCCTTACGAGCAGTACTTC.

The chain combines TRBV23-1 with TRBJ1-3; a possible D gene is TRBD1 (6 bases). TRBV23-1 is known as an ORF, though its function is uncertain. This CDR3 has 14 residues. Trimming took off 7 bases at V and 0 bases at J, with 10 bases between the two ends. CDR3 in DNA: TGCGCCAGCATAACAGGGATCTCTGGAAACACCATATATTTT. Translating gives CASITGISGNTIYF.

This chain connects TRBV29-1 to TRBJ2-1; 7 bases match TRBD2. The CDR3 covers 16 residues. The V gene end was trimmed by 5 bases and the J gene end by 0 bases; junction bases not matched to a gene: 10. Per the germline V gene, CDR1 is SQVTM and CDR2 is ANQGSEA. CDR3 sequence reads: CSVRGGTTDSYNEQFF. The CDR3, as DNA: TGCAGCGTTCGGGGAGGGACTACGGACTCCTACAATGAGCAGTTCTTC.